A single sample gave rise to the 30 T cell receptor beta chains below, sequenced in a study of blood T cell repertoires in COVID-19. TCRdb keeps only in-frame clones here, not all; method: immunoSEQ multiplex PCR. This table has over 350,000 clones, about 89% appearing once. The material sequenced was peripheral blood. These receptors were taken from a woman under 40 with acute or convalescent COVID-19.

This chain links TRBV28 with TRBJ2-3; 7 bases are a match to TRBD2. The CDR3 spans 16 residues. Germline CDR1 reads MDHEN; CDR2 reads SYDVKM. V lost 4 bases, J lost 1 base, and 8 bases stayed unmatched. CDR3 sequence: CASSSRAGLRTDTQYF. The CDR3 nucleotides are TGTGCCAGCAGTTCGCGAGCGGGACTCCGCACAGATACGCAGTATTTT.

The chain joins TRBV14 to TRBJ1-3; D uncertain. Germline V gene sequence: CDR1 SGHDN, CDR2 FVKESK. V dropped 0 bases and J dropped 4 bases, with 13 bases sitting between them. This CDR3 is 16 amino acids long. The CDR3, as DNA: TGTGCCAGCAGCCAAGAGAGGTGGTCTTCCGGAAACACCATATATTTT. This encodes CASSQERWSSGNTIYF.

The V and J genes are TRBV15 and TRBJ1-4, with D possibly being TRBD1 (6 bases). Trimming stripped 0 bases from V and 4 bases from J, with 9 bases between. There are 15 residues in the CDR3. The germline V gene encodes CDR1 LNHNV and CDR2 YYDKDF (reference sequence). Here the CDR3 DNA reads TGTGCCACCAGCAGAGATCAACAGGGTAATGAAAAACTGTTTTTT. This encodes CATSRDQQGNEKLFF.

The genes are TRBV28 and TRBJ2-7; 9 bases match TRBD1. Trimming at V came to 4 bases and at J to 0 bases, leaving 4 bases not matched to a gene. CDR3 length: 15 residues. Per germline, CDR1 MDHEN and CDR2 SYDVKM. CDR3 sequence reads: CASSSGTGSSYEQYF. In DNA, the CDR3 is TGTGCCAGCAGTTCCGGGACAGGGAGCTCCTACGAGCAGTACTTC.

The CDR3 is CASRLAGGSTDTQYF. Here the CDR3 DNA reads TGTGCCAGTCGACTAGCGGGGGGTAGCACAGATACGCAGTATTTT. This chain uses TRBV5-4 with TRBJ2-3, with TRBD2 matching over 13 bases. CDR1 and CDR2 from the germline V gene are SGHNT and YYREEE (reference sequence). The CDR3 extends over 15 amino acids. Losses at the gene ends were 8 bases for V and 0 bases for J; bases not matched to a gene: 3.

This chain uses TRBV3-1 (or the pseudogene TRBV3-2) with TRBJ2-3; possibly TRBD2 for D (6 bases). Trimming took off 1 base at V and 7 bases at J, with 21 bases between the two ends. The V gene's germline CDR1 is LGHDT and CDR2 YNNKEL (reference sequence). The CDR3 sequence is 17 residues long. The CDR3 sequence is CASSQARGLAGSNTQYF. CDR3 coding DNA: TGTGCCAGCAGCCAAGCTAGAGGTCTTGCGGGGTCTAATACGCAGTATTTT.

As concerns this clone: Within the sample, other DNA sequences also encode this same CDR3. This chain connects TRBV30 to TRBJ1-1, with D maybe TRBD1 (6 bases). The CDR3 has 13 residues. V lost 0 bases to trimming and J lost 5 bases, with 10 bases between them. Germline loops: CDR1 GTSNPN, CDR2 SVGIG (reference sequence). CDR3 sequence: CAWSVGGLTEAFF. DNA for the CDR3: TGTGCCTGGAGTGTCGGGGGGCTTACTGAAGCTTTCTTT.

In the case of this clone: Other DNA sequences in this sample translate to the same CDR3. CDR3 sequence (DNA): TGTGCCAGCAGTGAAGCTTTATTCCAGCCCCAGCATTTT. It codes for CASSEALFQPQHF. The chain is built from TRBV6-1 and TRBJ1-5, with unresolved D. Germline assignment: CDR1 MNHNS and CDR2 SASEGT. V lost 0 bases, J lost 7 bases, and 7 bases lay in between. This CDR3 comprises 13 residues.

This sequence joins TRBV19 and TRBJ2-2; TRBD1 matches at 7 bases. The V gene's germline CDR1 is LNHDA and CDR2 SQIVND (reference sequence). Trimming cost V 4 bases and J 5 bases; bases outside gene matches: 10. There are 16 residues in the CDR3. The CDR3: CASSRGQVKRTGELFF. Here the CDR3 DNA reads TGTGCCAGTAGTAGAGGACAGGTAAAAAGAACCGGGGAGCTGTTTTTT.

The chain has TRBV5-6 and TRBJ2-2, with D possibly being TRBD2 (5 bases). CDR1 and CDR2 from the germline V gene are SGHDT and YYEEEE. V was cut by 0 bases and J by 8 bases, with 11 bases left in between. This CDR3 contains 14 residues. CDR3: CASSLGGIAGELFF. CDR3 bases: TGTGCCAGCAGCTTGGGAGGGATAGCTGGGGAGCTGTTTTTT.

This clone is a singleton in its sample. The chain is built from TRBV4-1 and TRBJ1-2; 8 bases agree with TRBD1. CDR1 and CDR2 (germline): MGHRA, YSYEKL. The CDR3 spans 14 residues. The V segment lost 4 bases and the J segment 3 bases; nucleotides outside the gene matches: 4. CDR3 DNA: TGCGCCAGCAGCCCGACGGACAGGGACTATGGCTACACCTTC. This gives the protein CASSPTDRDYGYTF.

This chain connects TRBV4-1 to TRBJ1-6; 9 nucleotides line up with TRBD1. Germline loops: CDR1 MGHRA, CDR2 YSYEKL. V lost 2 bases, J lost 9 bases, and 2 bases stayed unmatched. The CDR3 is 14 amino acids. This CDR3 reads CASSQTGGSSPLHF. The CDR3 DNA follows: TGCGCCAGCAGCCAAACAGGGGGCAGTTCACCCCTCCACTTT.

The rearrangement uses TRBV2 and TRBJ2-7, with 10 bases that match TRBD1. The CDR3 loop spans 13 amino acids. The V and J ends lost 6 bases and 6 bases, in that order; junction bases with no gene match: 5. Germline CDR1 SNHLY, CDR2 FYNNEI. CDR3 DNA: TGTGCCAGCAGCGACAGGGGGCTCTTCGAGCAGTACTTC. This gives the protein CASSDRGLFEQYF.

The CDR3 loop is CAWSLGAAYGYTF. CDR3 nucleotides: TGTGCCTGGAGTTTGGGGGCAGCATATGGCTACACCTTC. This chain links TRBV30 with TRBJ1-2, with D maybe TRBD1 (6 bases). V was trimmed by 2 bases and J by 5 bases, leaving 12 bases between them. The CDR3 covers 13 residues. Looked up from germline, CDR1 is GTSNPN and CDR2 is SVGIG (reference sequence).

The gene calls are TRBV6-6 and TRBJ1-2; a possible D gene is TRBD1 (5 bases). Germline V lookup: CDR1 MNHNY, CDR2 SVGAGI (reference sequence). This CDR3 has 12 amino acids. V was cut by 4 bases and J by 5 bases, with 8 bases left in between. The CDR3 region is CASSLGGYGYTF. The CDR3 bases are TGTGCCAGCAGTTTGGGGGGTTATGGCTACACCTTC.

This chain joins TRBV7-8 and TRBJ2-3; possibly TRBD2 for D (7 bases). CDR3 length: 16 amino acids. V was cut by 1 base and J by 0 bases, with 11 bases left in between. Looked up from germline, CDR1 is SGHVS and CDR2 is FQNEAQ. The CDR3 region has the DNA TGTGCCAGCAGCTTAGACGCGGGGGCTAGCACAGATACGCAGTATTTT. Protein sequence: CASSLDAGASTDTQYF.

The chain carries TRBV28 and TRBJ2-7; 7 bases match TRBD2. The CDR3 loop spans 15 amino acids. J lost 4 bases, V lost 5 bases, and 11 bases had no gene match. CDR1 and CDR2 from the germline V gene are MDHEN and SYDVKM. As DNA, the CDR3 is TGTGCCAGCAGTGGACCTGGGACTACCGGGTACGAGCAGTACTTC. It yields the protein CASSGPGTTGYEQYF.

The CDR3 DNA sequence: TGTGCCACCAGCAGAGATAATCGGGGGGGTTACGAGCAGTACTTC. Translating it yields CATSRDNRGGYEQYF. This chain joins TRBV15 and TRBJ2-7; 8 nucleotides match TRBD2. The trim removed 0 bases at V and 4 bases at J, leaving 5 bases unmatched. The CDR3 is made up of 15 amino acids. Germline loops: CDR1 LNHNV, CDR2 YYDKDF (reference sequence).

The V call is TRBV7-3, the J call TRBJ2-3, with TRBD2 matching 7 bases. Germline V CDR1 and CDR2: SGHTA, FQGTGA. Trimming removed 4 bases from V and 1 base from J; junction bases left unmatched: 5. CDR3 length equals 15 residues. The CDR3 nucleotides read TGTGCCAGCAGCTCGACTGGGGGGGGCACAGATACGCAGTATTTT. Translation: CASSSTGGGTDTQYF.

This clone occurred once. The V and J genes are TRBV5-6 and TRBJ2-2; the match to TRBD2 covers 10 bases. Germline CDR1 SGHDT, CDR2 YYEEEE. The J segment lost 7 bases and the V segment lost 1 base, leaving 4 bases of the junction unmatched. This CDR3 contains 15 residues. In DNA, the CDR3 is TGTGCCAGCAGCTTGAAGCGGGGGGGCCTCGGGGAGCTGTTTTTT. This gives the protein CASSLKRGGLGELFF.

The chain carries TRBV3-1 (or the pseudogene TRBV3-2) and TRBJ2-1; 7 positions agree with TRBD2. Germline V CDR1 and CDR2: LGHDT, YNNKEL (reference sequence). V gave up 0 bases and J gave up 4 bases; unmatched junction bases: 3. The CDR3 covers 15 residues. In DNA, the CDR3 is TGTGCCAGCAGCCAAGAGGGGGGGTCATACAATGAGCAGTTCTTC. Protein product: CASSQEGGSYNEQFF.

The rearrangement links TRBV6-5 to TRBJ2-3; D is unresolved. CDR1 is MNHEY, CDR2 SVGAGI, per germline. Between the trimmed V and J ends, which lost 6 bases and 6 bases, there was a span of 19 bases. The CDR3 is 15 residues long. The CDR3: CASSSGLVYGDTQYF. CDR3 coding DNA: TGTGCCAGCAGCTCTGGGTTGGTTTACGGGGATACGCAGTATTTT.

V and J are TRBV5-1 and TRBJ1-1; D unclear. From germline, CDR1 is SGHRS and CDR2 YFSETQ. The CDR3 loop spans 14 amino acids. Trimming shortened V by 0 bases and J by 5 bases, and 11 bases separated the two germline ends. This chain's CDR3 is CASSLAAGSTEAFF. The CDR3 DNA sequence: TGCGCCAGCAGCTTGGCGGCAGGCTCGACTGAAGCTTTCTTT. The whole variable domain, remainder taken from reference TRBV5-1 and TRBJ1-1, is KAGVTQTPRYLIKTRGQQVTLSCSPISGHRSVSWYQQTPGQGLQFLFEYFSETQRNKGNFPGRFSGRQFSNSRSEMNVSTLELGDSALYLCASSLAAGSTEAFFGQGTRLTVV.

This chain connects TRBV29-1 to TRBJ2-1, with 8 positions matching TRBD2. This CDR3 region has 11 residues. With V trimmed by 7 bases and J by 7 bases, 3 bases remained unmatched. Germline V gene data show CDR1 as SQVTM and CDR2 as ANQGSEA. Here the CDR3 reads CSARGGNEQFF. DNA of the CDR3: TGCAGCGCCCGGGGGGGTAATGAGCAGTTCTTC.

The genes are TRBV18 and TRBJ2-7; possibly TRBD2 for D (5 bases). Per the germline V gene, CDR1 is KGHSH and CDR2 is LQKENI. CDR3 length: 14 amino acids. Deletions cut 6 bases from V and 3 bases from J, with 15 bases between. The DNA for the CDR3 is TGTGCCAGCTCCGCTCGGAGGTCCGACTACGAGCAGTACTTC. Its protein product is CASSARRSDYEQYF. Looking up the rest from reference TRBV18 and TRBJ2-7 gives the full variable domain: NAGVMQNPRHLVRRRGQEARLRCSPMKGHSHVYWYRQLPEEGLKFMVYLQKENIIDESGMPKERFSAEFPKEGPSILRIQQVVRGDSAAYFCASSARRSDYEQYFGPGTRLTVT.

This chain connects TRBV5-6 to TRBJ2-1; 8 bases fit TRBD1. Germline V lookup: CDR1 SGHDT, CDR2 YYEEEE. Germline trimming cut 2 bases from V and 5 bases from J; bases unmatched to any gene: 3. This CDR3 has 14 amino acids. CDR3 protein: CASSFLDRDNEQFF. The CDR3 nucleotides are TGTGCCAGCAGCTTTCTGGACAGGGACAATGAGCAGTTCTTC.

The chain combines TRBV5-5 with TRBJ1-2, with 7 bases aligning to TRBD1. Germline V gene sequence: CDR1 SGHKS, CDR2 YYEKEE (reference sequence). CDR3 length equals 14 residues. V lost 5 bases and J lost 2; bases outside the gene matches: 6. The DNA of the CDR3 is TGTGCCAGCAGAGATAAGACAGGGAACTATGGCTACACCTTC. This gives the protein CASRDKTGNYGYTF. The whole variable domain, filled in from reference TRBV5-5 and TRBJ1-2, reads DAGVTQSPTHLIKTRGQQVTLRCSPISGHKSVSWYQQVLGQGPQFIFQYYEKEERGRGNFPDRFSARQFPNYSSELNVNALLLGDSALYLCASRDKTGNYGYTFGSGTRLTVV.

The DNA of the CDR3 is TGTGCCAGCAGCAAACAGGGAATGAATGGCTACACCTTC. Its protein is CASSKQGMNGYTF. V is TRBV6-5 and J is TRBJ1-2; D may be TRBD1 (6 bases). The CDR3 is 13 amino acids. Trimming left V 6 bases short and J 6 bases short, with 14 bases between. Germline V gives CDR1 MNHEY, CDR2 SVGAGI.

The chain is built from TRBV5-1 and TRBJ2-3, with D maybe TRBD2 (6 bases). Germline CDR1 and CDR2: SGHRS and YFSETQ. The germline V and J ends were trimmed by 4 bases and 1 base, with 16 bases remaining between them. The CDR3 has 16 residues. CDR3 sequence (DNA): TGCGCCAGCAGCAATGGGATTTCTAGCGGCACAGATACGCAGTATTTT. Encoded protein: CASSNGISSGTDTQYF.

This chain uses TRBV5-6 with TRBJ2-2, with TRBD2 identical over 12 bases. CDR1 and CDR2 (germline): SGHDT, YYEEEE. V shed 0 bases and J 4 bases; nucleotides not matched to a gene: 7. CDR3 length: 18 residues. CDR3 residues: CASSLGLAGGPGTGELFF. CDR3 coding DNA: TGTGCCAGCAGCTTGGGGCTAGCGGGGGGGCCAGGCACCGGGGAGCTGTTTTTT.